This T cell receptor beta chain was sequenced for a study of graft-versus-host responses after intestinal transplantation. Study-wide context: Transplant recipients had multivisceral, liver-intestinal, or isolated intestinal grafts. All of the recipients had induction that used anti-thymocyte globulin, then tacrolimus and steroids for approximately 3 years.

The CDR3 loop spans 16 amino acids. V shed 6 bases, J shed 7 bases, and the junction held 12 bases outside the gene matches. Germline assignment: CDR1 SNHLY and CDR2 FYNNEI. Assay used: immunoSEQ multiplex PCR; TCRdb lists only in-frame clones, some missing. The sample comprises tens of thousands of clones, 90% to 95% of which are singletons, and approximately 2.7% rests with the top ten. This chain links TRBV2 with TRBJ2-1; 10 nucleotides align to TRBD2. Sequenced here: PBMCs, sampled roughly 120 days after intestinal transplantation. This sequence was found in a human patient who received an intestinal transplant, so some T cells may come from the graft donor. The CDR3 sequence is CASRKKPLAGENEQFF. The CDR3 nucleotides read TGTGCCAGCAGGAAGAAACCCCTAGCGGGAGAGAATGAGCAGTTCTTC.